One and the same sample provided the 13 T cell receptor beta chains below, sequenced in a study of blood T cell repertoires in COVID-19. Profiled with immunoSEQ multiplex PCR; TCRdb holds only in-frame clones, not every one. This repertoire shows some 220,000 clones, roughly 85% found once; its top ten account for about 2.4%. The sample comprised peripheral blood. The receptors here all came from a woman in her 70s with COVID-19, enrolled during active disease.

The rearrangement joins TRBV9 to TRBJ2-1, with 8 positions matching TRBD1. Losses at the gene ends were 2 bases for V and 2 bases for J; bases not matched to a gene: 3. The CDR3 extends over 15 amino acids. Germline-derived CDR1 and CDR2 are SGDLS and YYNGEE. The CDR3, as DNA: TGTGCCAGCAGCGTGGGCAGGGGGCCCTACAATGAGCAGTTCTTC. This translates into CASSVGRGPYNEQFF.

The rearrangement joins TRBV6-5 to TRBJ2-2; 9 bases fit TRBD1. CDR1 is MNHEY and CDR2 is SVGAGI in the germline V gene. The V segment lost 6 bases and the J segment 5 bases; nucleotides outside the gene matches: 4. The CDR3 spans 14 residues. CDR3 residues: CASSPGQGTGELFF. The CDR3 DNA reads TGTGCCAGCAGCCCCGGACAGGGGACCGGGGAGCTGTTTTTT.

The CDR3 is CASSDGGRYGYTF. CDR3 coding DNA: TGTGCCAGCAGTGACGGAGGCAGGTATGGCTACACCTTC. The chain joins TRBV6-4 to TRBJ1-2; D gene ambiguous. Germline CDR1 MRHNA, CDR2 SNTAGT. Deletions cut 2 bases from V and 5 bases from J, with 9 bases between. The CDR3 runs to 13 residues.

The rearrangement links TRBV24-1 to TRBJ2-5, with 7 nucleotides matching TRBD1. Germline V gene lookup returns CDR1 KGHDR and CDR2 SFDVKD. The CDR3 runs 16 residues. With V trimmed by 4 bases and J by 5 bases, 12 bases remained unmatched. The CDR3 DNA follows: TGTGCCACCAGTGACCTGACGCGGACAGGCGAGGAGACCCAGTACTTC. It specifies CATSDLTRTGEETQYF.

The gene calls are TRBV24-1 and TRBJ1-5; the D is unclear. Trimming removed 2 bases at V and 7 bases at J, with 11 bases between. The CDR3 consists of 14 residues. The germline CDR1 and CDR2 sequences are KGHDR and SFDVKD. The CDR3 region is CATSDSRVWQPQHF. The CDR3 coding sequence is TGTGCCACCAGTGATTCCCGGGTCTGGCAGCCCCAGCATTTT.

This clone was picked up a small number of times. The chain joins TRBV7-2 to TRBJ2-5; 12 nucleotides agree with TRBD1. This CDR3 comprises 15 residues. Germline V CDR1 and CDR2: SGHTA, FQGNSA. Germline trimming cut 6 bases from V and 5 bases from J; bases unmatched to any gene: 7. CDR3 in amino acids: CASSRDRGLGETQYF. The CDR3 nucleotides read TGTGCCAGCAGTCGGGACAGGGGGCTCGGGGAGACCCAGTACTTC. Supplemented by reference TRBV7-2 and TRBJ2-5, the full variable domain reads GAGVSQSPSNKVTEKGKDVELRCDPISGHTALYWYRQSLGQGLEFLIYFQGNSAPDKSGLPSDRFSAERTGGSVSTLTIQRTQQEDSAVYLCASSRDRGLGETQYFGPGTRLLVL.

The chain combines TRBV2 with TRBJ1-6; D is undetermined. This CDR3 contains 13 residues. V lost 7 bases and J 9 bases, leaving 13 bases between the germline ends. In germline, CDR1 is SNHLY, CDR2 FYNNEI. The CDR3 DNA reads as TGTGCCAGCACCCTGGGCCTGGGTTCACCCCTCCACTTT. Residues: CASTLGLGSPLHF.

This CDR3 is CASSKQGGAEAFF. The DNA of the CDR3 is TGTGCCAGCAGCAAACAGGGTGGCGCTGAAGCTTTCTTT. The rearrangement uses TRBV11-3 and TRBJ1-1; perhaps TRBD1 as D (6 bases). The CDR3 is made up of 13 amino acids. V was shortened by 5 bases and J by 6 bases, with 13 bases between the two germline ends. Germline CDR1 SGHNT, CDR2 YENEEA.

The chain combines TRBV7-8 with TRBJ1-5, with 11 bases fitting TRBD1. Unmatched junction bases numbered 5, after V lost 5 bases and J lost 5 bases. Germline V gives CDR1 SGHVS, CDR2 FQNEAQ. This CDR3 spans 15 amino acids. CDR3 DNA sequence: TGTGCCAGCAGCCCGGGGACAGGGGGAGATCAGCCCCAGCATTTT. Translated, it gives CASSPGTGGDQPQHF.

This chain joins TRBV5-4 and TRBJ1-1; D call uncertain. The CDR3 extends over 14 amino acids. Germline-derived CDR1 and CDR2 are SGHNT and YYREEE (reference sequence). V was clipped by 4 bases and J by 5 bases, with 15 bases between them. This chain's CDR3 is CASSPATRETEAFF. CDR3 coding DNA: TGTGCCAGCAGCCCCGCAACCCGCGAAACTGAAGCTTTCTTT.

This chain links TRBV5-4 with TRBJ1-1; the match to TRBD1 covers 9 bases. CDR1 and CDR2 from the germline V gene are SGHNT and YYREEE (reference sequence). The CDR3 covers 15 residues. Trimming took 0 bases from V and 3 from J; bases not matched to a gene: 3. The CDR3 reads CASSLVGQGYTEAFF. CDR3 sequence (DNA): TGTGCCAGCAGCTTGGTGGGACAGGGTTACACTGAAGCTTTCTTT. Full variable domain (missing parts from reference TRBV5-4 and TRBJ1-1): ETGVTQSPTHLIKTRGQQVTLRCSSQSGHNTVSWYQQALGQGPQFIFQYYREEENGRGNFPPRFSGLQFPNYSSELNVNALELDDSALYLCASSLVGQGYTEAFFGQGTRLTVV.

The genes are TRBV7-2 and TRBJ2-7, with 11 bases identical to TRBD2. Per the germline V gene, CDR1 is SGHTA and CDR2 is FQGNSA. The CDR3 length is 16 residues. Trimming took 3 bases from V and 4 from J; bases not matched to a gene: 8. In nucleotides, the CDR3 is TGTGCCAGCAGCTTTCAGCTAGCGGGAGGTATATACGAGCAGTACTTC. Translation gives CASSFQLAGGIYEQYF. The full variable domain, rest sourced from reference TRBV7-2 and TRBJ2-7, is GAGVSQSPSNKVTEKGKDVELRCDPISGHTALYWYRQSLGQGLEFLIYFQGNSAPDKSGLPSDRFSAERTGGSVSTLTIQRTQQEDSAVYLCASSFQLAGGIYEQYFGPGTRLTVT.

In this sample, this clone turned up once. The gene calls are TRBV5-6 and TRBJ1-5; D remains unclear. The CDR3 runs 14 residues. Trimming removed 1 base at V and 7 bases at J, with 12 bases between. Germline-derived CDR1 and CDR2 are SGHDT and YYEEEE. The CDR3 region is CASSLTGSRQPQHF. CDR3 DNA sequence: TGTGCCAGCAGCTTGACGGGTAGCCGGCAGCCCCAGCATTTT.